The clone carrying this T cell receptor (beta chain) was recorded once. The data are from a study of blood T cell repertoires in COVID-19. Study-wide background: PBMCs, B-cell-depleted T cells, or T cells were the source of the cDNA or gDNA that made up the material.

Sequencing was performed with immunoSEQ multiplex PCR; in TCRdb, only in-frame clones are kept and a portion is missing. The sample has some 220,000 clones, 80% to 90% seen once; the top ten hold approximately 10%. V was cut by 3 bases and J by 3 bases, with 13 bases left in between. The CDR3 consists of 15 residues. Germline V lookup: CDR1 KGHDR, CDR2 SFDVKD. The rearrangement links TRBV24-1 to TRBJ2-5; a weak D match, TRBD1 (6 bases). The sequenced sample consisted of peripheral blood. The clonotype was recovered from a man in his forties or fifties with active or convalescent COVID-19. As DNA, the CDR3 is TGTGCCACCAGTGATCTCCAGACAGGCGAAGAGACCCAGTACTTC. Its translation: CATSDLQTGEETQYF.